This T cell receptor beta chain was obtained from a study of cytomegalovirus exposure and HLA in healthy donors. Study results and caveats: Because they were indistinguishable, some V segments, including TRBV6-2 and TRBV6-3, were excluded. Altogether, about 160 TCR beta chains were recorded as cytomegalovirus-associated. V- and J-gene trimming of TCR beta was linked (in a later analysis) to a missense DCLRE1C variant.

On this clone itself: What it binds is not known.

The V gene's germline CDR1 is MNHEY and CDR2 SMNVEV (reference sequence). V dropped 3 bases and J dropped 7 bases, with 27 bases sitting between them. CDR3 length equals 18 residues. The PCR contained 60 Vbeta and 13 Jbeta primers. The repertoire was sequenced with immunoSEQ multiplex PCR; TCRdb's copy has only in-frame clones and lacks some. The sample includes 150,000 to 200,000 clones, about four fifths seen only once; the top ten take about 0.39%. The material sequenced was PBMCs. V is TRBV27 and J is TRBJ1-2; D unclear. The sequence was collected from a boy between 2 and 15 years old in good health and CMV-seronegative. CDR3: CASSFRTSRNIKRGGYTF. The CDR3 nucleotides read TGTGCCAGCAGTTTCCGGACTTCACGAAACATTAAGAGAGGTGGCTACACCTTC.